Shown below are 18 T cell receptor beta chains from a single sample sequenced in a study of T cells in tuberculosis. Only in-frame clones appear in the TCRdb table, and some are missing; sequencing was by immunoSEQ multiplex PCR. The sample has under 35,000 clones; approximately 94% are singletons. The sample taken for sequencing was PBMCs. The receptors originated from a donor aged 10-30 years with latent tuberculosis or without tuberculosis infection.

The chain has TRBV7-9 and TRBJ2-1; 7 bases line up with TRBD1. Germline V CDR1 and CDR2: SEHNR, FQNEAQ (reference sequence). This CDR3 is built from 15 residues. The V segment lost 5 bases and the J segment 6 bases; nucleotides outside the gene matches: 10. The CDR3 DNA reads TGTGCCAGCAGCCCCCTGACAGGGCGGCGCAATGAGCAGTTCTTC. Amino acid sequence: CASSPLTGRRNEQFF. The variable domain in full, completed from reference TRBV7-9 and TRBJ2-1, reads DTGVSQNPRHKITKRGQNVTFRCDPISEHNRLYWYRQTLGQGPEFLTYFQNEAQLEKSRLLSDRFSAERPKGSFSTLEIQRTEQGDSAMYLCASSPLTGRRNEQFFGPGTRLTVL.

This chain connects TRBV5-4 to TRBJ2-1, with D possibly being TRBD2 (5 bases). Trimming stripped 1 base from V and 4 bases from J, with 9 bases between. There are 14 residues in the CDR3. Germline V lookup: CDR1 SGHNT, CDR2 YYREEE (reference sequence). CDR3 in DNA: TGTGCCAGCAGCTTGATATCGGGATACAATGAGCAGTTCTTC. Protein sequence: CASSLISGYNEQFF.

CDR3 nucleotide sequence: TGTGCCAGTAGTATTCTTCCAGGGGGCTCCTACGAGCAGTACTTC. Its translation is CASSILPGGSYEQYF. This chain joins TRBV19 and TRBJ2-7, with 7 bases fitting TRBD1. This CDR3 has 15 amino acids. CDR1 and CDR2 from the germline V gene are LNHDA and SQIVND (reference sequence). The junction had 5 bases not matched to a gene; V was cut back by 3 bases and J by 0 bases.

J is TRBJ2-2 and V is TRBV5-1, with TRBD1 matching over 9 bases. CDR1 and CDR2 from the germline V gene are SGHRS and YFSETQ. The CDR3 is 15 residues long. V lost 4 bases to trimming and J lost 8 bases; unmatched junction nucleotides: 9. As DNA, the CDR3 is TGCGCCAGCAGCCCCGACAGGGGGTTGAATGGGGAGCTGTTTTTT. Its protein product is CASSPDRGLNGELFF.

CDR3: CASSLVGAGAYNEQFF. The CDR3 DNA follows: TGTGCCAGCAGCTTAGTAGGTGCGGGAGCTTACAATGAGCAGTTCTTC. This rearrangement joins TRBV11-2 to TRBJ2-1, with 7 bases matching TRBD2. With V trimmed by 1 base and J by 4 bases, 7 bases remained unmatched. The CDR3 has 16 residues. The V gene's germline CDR1 is SGHAT and CDR2 FQNNGV.

The CDR3 nucleotides are TGTGCCAGCAGTGGCACAGCTAACTATGGCTACACCTTC. Residues: CASSGTANYGYTF. J is TRBJ1-2 and V is TRBV2; D unresolved. The CDR3 length is 13 residues. CDR1 is SNHLY, CDR2 FYNNEI, per germline. Trimming shortened V by 4 bases and J by 0 bases, and 6 bases separated the two germline ends.

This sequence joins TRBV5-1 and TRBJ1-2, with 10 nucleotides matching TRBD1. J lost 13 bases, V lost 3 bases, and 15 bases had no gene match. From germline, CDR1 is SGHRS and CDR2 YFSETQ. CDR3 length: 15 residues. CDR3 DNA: TGCGCCAGCAGCTCCACTTCGGGGACAGGGGCCGCTGGCACCTTC. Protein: CASSSTSGTGAAGTF.

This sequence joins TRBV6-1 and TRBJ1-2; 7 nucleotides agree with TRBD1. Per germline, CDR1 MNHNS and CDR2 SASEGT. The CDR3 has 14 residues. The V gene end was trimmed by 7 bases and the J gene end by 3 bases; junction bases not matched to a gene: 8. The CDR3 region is CASTLPQGDYGYTF. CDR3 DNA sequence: TGTGCCAGCACCCTTCCCCAGGGGGACTATGGCTACACCTTC.

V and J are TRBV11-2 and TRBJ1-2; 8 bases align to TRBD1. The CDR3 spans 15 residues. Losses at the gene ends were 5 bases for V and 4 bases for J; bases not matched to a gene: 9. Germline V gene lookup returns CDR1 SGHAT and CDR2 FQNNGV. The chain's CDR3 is CASSPRGQGSYGYTF. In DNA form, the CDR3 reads TGTGCCAGCAGCCCACGAGGACAGGGAAGCTATGGCTACACCTTC.

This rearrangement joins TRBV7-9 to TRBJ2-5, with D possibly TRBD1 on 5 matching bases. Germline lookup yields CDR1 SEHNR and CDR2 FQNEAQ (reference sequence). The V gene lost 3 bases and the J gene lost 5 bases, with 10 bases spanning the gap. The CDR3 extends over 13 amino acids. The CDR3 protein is CASSLTALETQYF. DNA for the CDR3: TGTGCCAGCAGCTTGACAGCTTTGGAGACCCAGTACTTC.

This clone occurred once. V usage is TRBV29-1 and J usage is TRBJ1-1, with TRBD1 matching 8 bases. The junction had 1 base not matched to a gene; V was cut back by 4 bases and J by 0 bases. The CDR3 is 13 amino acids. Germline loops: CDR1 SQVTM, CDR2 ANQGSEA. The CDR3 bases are TGCAGCGTTGGGGACAGGTTGAACACTGAAGCTTTCTTT. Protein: CSVGDRLNTEAFF.

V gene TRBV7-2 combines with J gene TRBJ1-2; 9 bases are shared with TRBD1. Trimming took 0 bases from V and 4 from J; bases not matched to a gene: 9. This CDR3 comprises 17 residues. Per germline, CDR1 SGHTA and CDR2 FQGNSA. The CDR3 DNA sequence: TGTGCCAGCAGCTTAGCGCCACAGGGGGCGGGGGCCTATGGCTACACCTTC. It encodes CASSLAPQGAGAYGYTF.

CDR3 sequence reads: CASSLGGRNTEAFF. The CDR3 DNA sequence: TGTGCCAGCAGCCTAGGAGGGAGGAACACTGAAGCTTTCTTT. V usage is TRBV6-5 and J usage is TRBJ1-1; D gene uncertain. The CDR3 has 14 residues. Trimming removed 6 bases at V and 1 base at J, with 12 bases between. The germline CDR1 and CDR2 sequences are MNHEY and SVGAGI.

In DNA, the CDR3 is TGCGCCAGCAGCAAGGACAGCGACTACGAGCAGTACTTC. This translates into CASSKDSDYEQYF. This chain connects TRBV5-1 to TRBJ2-7, with D perhaps TRBD1 (6 bases). Per germline, CDR1 SGHRS and CDR2 YFSETQ. Trimming removed 4 bases at V and 3 bases at J, with 11 bases between. The CDR3 runs to 13 residues.

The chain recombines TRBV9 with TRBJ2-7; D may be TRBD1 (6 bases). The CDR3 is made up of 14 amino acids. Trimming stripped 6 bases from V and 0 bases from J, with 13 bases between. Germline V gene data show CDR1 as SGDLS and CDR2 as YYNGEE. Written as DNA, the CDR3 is TGTGCCAGCAATCCGGGGACATACTCCTACGAGCAGTACTTC. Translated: CASNPGTYSYEQYF.

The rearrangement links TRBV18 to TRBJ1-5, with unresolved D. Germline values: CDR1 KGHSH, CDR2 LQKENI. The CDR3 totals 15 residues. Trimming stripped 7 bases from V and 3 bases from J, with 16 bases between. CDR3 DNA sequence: TGTGCCAGCTACGCGACACGCGTCTACAATCAGCCCCAGCATTTT. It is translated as CASYATRVYNQPQHF. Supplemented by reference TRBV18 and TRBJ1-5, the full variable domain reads NAGVMQNPRHLVRRRGQEARLRCSPMKGHSHVYWYRQLPEEGLKFMVYLQKENIIDESGMPKERFSAEFPKEGPSILRIQQVVRGDSAAYFCASYATRVYNQPQHFGDGTRLSIL.

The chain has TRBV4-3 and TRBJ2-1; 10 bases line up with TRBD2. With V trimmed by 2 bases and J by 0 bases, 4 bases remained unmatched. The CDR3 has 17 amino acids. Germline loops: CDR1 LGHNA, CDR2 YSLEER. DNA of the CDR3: TGCGCCAGCAGCCAAAATCCTAGCGGGAGCTCCTACAATGAGCAGTTCTTC. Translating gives CASSQNPSGSSYNEQFF.

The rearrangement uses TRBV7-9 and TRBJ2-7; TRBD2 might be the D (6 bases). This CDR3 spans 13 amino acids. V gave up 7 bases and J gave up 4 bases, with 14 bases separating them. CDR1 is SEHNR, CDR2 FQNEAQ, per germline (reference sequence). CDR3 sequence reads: CASTRDLAYEQYF. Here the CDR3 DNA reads TGTGCCAGCACGCGGGACCTGGCGTACGAGCAGTACTTC. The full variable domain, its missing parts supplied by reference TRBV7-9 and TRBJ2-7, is DTGVSQNPRHKITKRGQNVTFRCDPISEHNRLYWYRQTLGQGPEFLTYFQNEAQLEKSRLLSDRFSAERPKGSFSTLEIQRTEQGDSAMYLCASTRDLAYEQYFGPGTRLTVT.